This T cell receptor (beta chain) derives from a study of CD4 T cells in relation to SARS-CoV-2 and coronaviruses. The wider study: ViraFEST: approximately nine-day antigen culture of PBMCs, then TCR beta CDR3 sequencing. The restricting HLA molecule for shared crossreactive spike epitopes was mapped. General study findings and limits: About 65% of donors had memory CD4+ clonotypes crossrecognizing SARS-CoV-2 and common cold coronavirus spike. Each donor contributed either pre-pandemic or post-infection samples, not both.

Repertoires were generated with immunoSEQ multiplex PCR, while TCRdb's copy carries only in-frame clones and drops some. This sample has roughly 25,000 clones; about four fifths occur once, and the top ten carry more than 11%. Before the COVID-19 pandemic, during about 2011-2019, CD4+ T cells were taken from unexposed donors. CD4+ T cells were isolated from the cells after about nine days of culture. Germline V gene data show CDR1 as DFQATT and CDR2 as SNEGSKA (reference sequence). The V end lost 3 bases, the J end lost 5 bases, and 17 bases lay between the germline ends. The CDR3 totals 16 residues. This clone has a single count. The antigen is undetermined.

Sequencing was performed on CD4+ T cells from PBMCs, cultured in vitro. The chain has TRBV20-1 and TRBJ1-6; a possible D gene is TRBD1 (5 bases). The source is a human donor in good health. CDR3 in DNA: TGCAGTGCTAGTAGGGACGGAGGCTTTAATAATTCACCCCTCCACTTT. Its protein product is CSASRDGGFNNSPLHF.